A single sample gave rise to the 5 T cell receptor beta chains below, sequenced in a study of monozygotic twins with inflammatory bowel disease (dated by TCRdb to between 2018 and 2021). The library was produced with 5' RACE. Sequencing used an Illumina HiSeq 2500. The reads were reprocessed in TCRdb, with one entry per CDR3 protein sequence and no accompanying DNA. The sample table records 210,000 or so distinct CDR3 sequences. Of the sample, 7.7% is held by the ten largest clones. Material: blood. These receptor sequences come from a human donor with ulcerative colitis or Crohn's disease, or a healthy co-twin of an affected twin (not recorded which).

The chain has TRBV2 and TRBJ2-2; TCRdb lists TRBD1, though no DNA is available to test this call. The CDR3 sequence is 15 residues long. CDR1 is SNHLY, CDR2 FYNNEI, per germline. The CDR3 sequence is CASSEVDRGSGELFF.

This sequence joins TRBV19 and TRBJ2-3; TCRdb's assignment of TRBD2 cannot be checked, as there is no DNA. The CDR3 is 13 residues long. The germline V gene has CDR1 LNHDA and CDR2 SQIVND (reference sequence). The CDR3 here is CASSSGGADTQYF.

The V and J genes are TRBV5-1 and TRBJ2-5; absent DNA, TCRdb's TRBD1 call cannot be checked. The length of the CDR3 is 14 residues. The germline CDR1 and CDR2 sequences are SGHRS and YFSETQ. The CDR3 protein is CASSYETGWETQYF.

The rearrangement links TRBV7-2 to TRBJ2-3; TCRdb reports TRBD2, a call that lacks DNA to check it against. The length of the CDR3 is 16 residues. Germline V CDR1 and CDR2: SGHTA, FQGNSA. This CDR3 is CASSNTLSVSTDTQYF.

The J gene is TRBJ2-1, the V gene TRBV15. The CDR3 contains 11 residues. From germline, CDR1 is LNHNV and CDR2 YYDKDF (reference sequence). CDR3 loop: CATSSYVEQFF.